Listed below are T cell receptor beta chains from one sample, sequenced in a study of vaccination and CD4 T cells after COVID-19. One entry per CDR3 protein, called by TCRdb with MiXCR from the PCR reads. In the table there are about 12,000 distinct CDR3 sequences, 70% to 80% of which are singletons. These receptors lack a known antigen. The specimen sequenced was CD4+ T cells from blood, cultured in vitro. All receptors come from a human donor who had recovered from COVID-19. Each CDR3 is given with its conserved first and last residue. The D gene is left open where the match is weak. Clone size appears in some rows only: once, few, many, or a class for an expanded clone.

abundance,len,v_gene,j_gene,d_gene,CDR3aa,CDR3nt
-,14,TRBV10-3,TRBJ1-1,-,CAISELRGATEAFF,TGTGCCATCAGTGAGCTCCGGGGGGCCACTGAAGCTTTCTTT
-,13,TRBV7-3,TRBJ2-2,-,CASKRPNTGELFF,TGTGCCAGCAAAAGACCTAACACCGGGGAGCTGTTTTTT
-,14,TRBV7-2,TRBJ2-5,-,CASRRRGSSETQYF,TGTGCCAGCAGGCGCCGAGGCTCTTCGGAGACCCAGTACTTC
once,17,TRBV7-2,TRBJ1-3,TRBD1,CASSYRDSDNSGNTIYF,TGTGCCAGCAGCTACCGGGACAGTGATAACTCTGGAAACACCATATATTTT
-,16,TRBV15,TRBJ1-5,-,CATSRGDLGVNQPQHF,TGTGCCACCAGCAGAGGGGATTTGGGAGTTAATCAGCCCCAGCATTTT
-,18,TRBV9,TRBJ2-3,TRBD2,CASSVRLAGVLSTDTQYF,TGTGCCAGCAGCGTTCGGCTAGCGGGAGTCCTCAGCACAGATACGCAGTATTTT
-,18,TRBV14,TRBJ2-3,TRBD2,CASSLALTSGRSTDTQYF,TGTGCCAGCAGCCTTGCCTTGACTAGCGGGAGGAGCACAGATACGCAGTATTTT
-,15,TRBV19,TRBJ1-5,-,CASTLDGVSNQPQHF,TGTGCCAGTACCCTTGACGGGGTTTCCAATCAGCCCCAGCATTTT
-,15,TRBV7-9,TRBJ1-1,-,CASSLMQAGTSEAFF,TGTGCCAGCAGCTTGATGCAGGCGGGGACATCTGAAGCTTTCTTT
-,14,TRBV19,TRBJ2-4,-,CASSPQRGENIQYF,TGTGCCAGTAGTCCCCAACGAGGGGAAAACATTCAGTACTTC
-,15,TRBV7-9,TRBJ1-2,TRBD1,CASTSQGQGGHGYTF,TGTGCCAGCACCTCTCAGGGACAGGGGGGTCATGGCTACACCTTC
few,14,TRBV18,TRBJ1-5,-,CASSPLDEDQPQHF,TGTGCCAGCTCACCATTGGATGAAGATCAGCCCCAGCATTTT
-,14,TRBV11-3,TRBJ2-7,TRBD1,CASSWGQGSGEQYF,TGTGCCAGCAGCTGGGGACAGGGGTCTGGCGAGCAGTACTTC
-,13,TRBV6-5,TRBJ2-7,-,CASSYPQVNEQYF,TGTGCCAGCAGTTACCCACAGGTGAACGAGCAGTACTTC
-,15,TRBV5-1,TRBJ1-6,TRBD1,CASSPQGASNSPLHF,TGCGCCAGCAGCCCACAGGGGGCTAGTAATTCACCCCTCCACTTT
once,12,TRBV7-2,TRBJ2-4,-,CATSRGRNIQYF,TGTGCCACCTCGAGAGGGCGGAACATTCAGTACTTC
-,13,TRBV7-2,TRBJ1-1,-,CASSLMGYTEAFF,TGTGCCAGCAGCTTAATGGGTTACACTGAAGCTTTCTTT
few,20,TRBV19,TRBJ1-6,TRBD1,CASSPGGDRVRRTPNSPLHF,TGTGCCAGTAGCCCGGGAGGGGACAGGGTGCGACGGACTCCAAATTCACCCCTCCACTTT
few,15,TRBV27,TRBJ1-4,-,CASQIRRATNEKLFF,TGTGCCTCCCAGATACGGAGGGCAACTAATGAAAAACTGTTTTTT
-,15,TRBV7-2,TRBJ2-7,TRBD1,CASSPQGASSYEQYF,TGTGCCAGCAGCCCCCAGGGGGCCAGCTCCTACGAGCAGTACTTC
-,15,TRBV7-2,TRBJ1-5,TRBD1,CASSTATGANQPQHF,TGTGCCAGCAGCACCGCGACAGGGGCAAATCAGCCCCAGCATTTT
-,17,TRBV27,TRBJ1-5,TRBD1,CASSPRDSRYSNQPQHF,TGTGCCAGCAGTCCCCGGGACAGCCGATATAGCAATCAGCCCCAGCATTTT
few,11,TRBV19,TRBJ2-1,-,CASSIEVEQFF,TGTGCCAGTAGTATTGAGGTTGAGCAGTTCTTC
-,14,TRBV28,TRBJ1-5,-,CASSSVGGNQPQHF,TGTGCCAGCAGTTCGGTTGGAGGCAATCAGCCCCAGCATTTT
-,14,TRBV20-1,TRBJ1-2,-,CSAPPEGLYAGYTF,TGCAGTGCGCCCCCCGAAGGGCTCTACGCTGGCTACACCTTC
few,13,TRBV20-1,TRBJ1-1,-,CSARGTVGTEAFF,TGCAGTGCTAGAGGGACAGTGGGCACTGAAGCTTTCTTT
-,12,TRBV2,TRBJ1-1,-,CASSRGYTEAFF,TGTGCCAGCTCGAGGGGTTACACTGAAGCTTTCTTT
-,17,TRBV30,TRBJ1-6,TRBD1,CAWSPRQGTGINSPLHF,TGTGCCTGGAGTCCCCGACAGGGTACGGGAATAAATTCACCCCTCCACTTT
-,14,TRBV15,TRBJ2-1,-,CATSPGGAGNEQFF,TGTGCCACCAGCCCAGGGGGTGCGGGGAATGAGCAGTTCTTC
-,15,TRBV6-1,TRBJ1-4,TRBD1,CASSHRQGANEKLFF,TGTGCCAGCAGCCACAGACAGGGGGCTAATGAAAAACTGTTTTTT
-,13,TRBV6-4,TRBJ2-4,TRBD2,CASSPGLGDIQYF,TGTGCCAGCAGCCCGGGACTAGGGGACATTCAGTACTTC
-,11,TRBV20-1,TRBJ1-2,TRBD1,CSRQGAGGYTF,TGCAGTCGTCAGGGGGCGGGTGGCTACACCTTC
-,16,TRBV28,TRBJ1-2,-,CASSLGGRLTFYGYTF,TGTGCCAGCAGTTTAGGGGGACGGCTAACCTTCTATGGCTACACCTTC
-,16,TRBV6-5,TRBJ2-7,-,CASSLHVGTLSYEQYF,TGTGCCAGCAGTTTGCACGTCGGGACTCTTTCCTACGAGCAGTACTTC
-,13,TRBV6-1,TRBJ1-1,-,CASSAGGYTEAFF,TGTGCCAGCAGTGCGGGGGGGTACACTGAAGCTTTCTTT
once,16,TRBV7-2,TRBJ2-3,TRBD1,CASSWQGVSSTDTQYF,TGTGCCAGCAGCTGGCAGGGGGTATCTAGCACAGATACGCAGTATTTT
-,15,TRBV19,TRBJ1-5,-,CASLSMPGGGQPQHF,TGTGCCAGCCTTAGTATGCCAGGCGGGGGACAGCCCCAGCATTTT
-,15,TRBV7-9,TRBJ2-3,-,CASSSTGRGGDTQYF,TGTGCCAGCAGCTCAACAGGGAGGGGGGGAGATACGCAGTATTTT
-,19,TRBV6-2/TRBV6-3,TRBJ1-5,-,CASRLYERDTRYSNQPQHF,TGTGCCAGCAGGCTGTACGAACGGGACACCCGTTATAGCAATCAGCCCCAGCATTTT
-,13,TRBV20-1,TRBJ1-5,-,CSASQGSNQPQHF,TGCAGTGCTTCCCAGGGGAGCAATCAGCCCCAGCATTTT
-,16,TRBV28,TRBJ1-3,-,CASNGQRGASGNTIYF,TGTGCCAGTAACGGGCAACGGGGGGCCTCTGGAAACACCATATATTTT
-,14,TRBV6-1,TRBJ1-4,TRBD1,CASRGDRASEKLFF,TGTGCCAGCAGGGGAGACAGGGCTTCAGAAAAACTGTTTTTT
once,17,TRBV6-2/TRBV6-3,TRBJ2-7,-,CASSYLGAAAIGYEQYF,TGTGCCAGCAGTTACTTGGGGGCAGCCGCTATTGGTTACGAGCAGTACTTC
-,15,TRBV20-1,TRBJ1-2,-,CSARVSVGGSGGYTF,TGCAGTGCTAGAGTTTCAGTCGGCGGTTCCGGGGGCTACACCTTC
-,13,TRBV7-2,TRBJ1-2,-,CASSTRVGGGYTF,TGTGCCAGCAGCACGAGGGTTGGGGGTGGCTACACCTTC
few,15,TRBV19,TRBJ1-6,TRBD1,CASRTTGTDNSPLHF,TGTGCCAGTAGGACAACCGGGACAGATAATTCACCCCTCCACTTT
-,15,TRBV6-5,TRBJ2-2,TRBD1,CASSSQGANTGELFF,TGTGCCAGCAGTTCTCAGGGGGCGAACACCGGGGAGCTGTTTTTT
-,15,TRBV12-3/TRBV12-4,TRBJ2-5,-,CASSIGTLIQETQYF,TGTGCCAGCAGTATTGGGACGCTGATCCAAGAGACCCAGTACTTC
-,11,TRBV12-3/TRBV12-4,TRBJ1-1,-,CASSLYTEAFF,TGTGCCAGCAGTCTGTACACTGAAGCTTTCTTT
-,12,TRBV10-3,TRBJ1-5,TRBD1,CAISQGGQPQHF,TGTGCCATCAGTCAGGGGGGGCAGCCCCAGCATTTT
-,15,TRBV7-9,TRBJ1-2,-,CASSLVFGGGTGYTF,TGTGCCAGCAGCTTAGTATTCGGTGGAGGGACCGGCTACACCTTC
medium-sized,15,TRBV28,TRBJ1-1,-,CATAGRIYSDTPAFF,TGTGCCACAGCAGGTAGGATTTACAGCGATACGCCAGCTTTCTTT
-,15,TRBV7-2,TRBJ1-3,-,CASSSQGVSGNTIYF,TGTGCCAGCAGCTCCCAAGGGGTATCGGGAAACACCATATATTTT
-,14,TRBV7-2,TRBJ1-1,-,CASSSVGVSPEAFF,TGTGCCAGCAGCTCCGTCGGGGTGAGTCCTGAAGCTTTCTTT
few,17,TRBV20-1,TRBJ2-3,TRBD2,CSARALIKREGADTQYF,TGCAGTGCTAGAGCTCTAATCAAGCGGGAGGGGGCAGATACGCAGTATTTT
-,17,TRBV7-6,TRBJ1-5,TRBD1,CASSLEGAQFSNQPQHF,TGTGCCAGCAGCTTAGAGGGGGCGCAGTTTAGCAATCAGCCCCAGCATTTT
-,13,TRBV7-3,TRBJ2-3,-,CASSLLSTDTQYF,TGTGCCAGCAGCTTACTTAGCACAGATACGCAGTATTTT
-,14,TRBV6-5,TRBJ2-7,-,CASSYSGHGRGQYF,TGTGCCAGCAGTTACTCGGGGCACGGTCGGGGGCAGTACTTC
-,14,TRBV6-1,TRBJ2-7,-,CASRGSVPGYEQYF,TGTGCCAGCAGAGGATCAGTGCCTGGGTACGAGCAGTACTTC